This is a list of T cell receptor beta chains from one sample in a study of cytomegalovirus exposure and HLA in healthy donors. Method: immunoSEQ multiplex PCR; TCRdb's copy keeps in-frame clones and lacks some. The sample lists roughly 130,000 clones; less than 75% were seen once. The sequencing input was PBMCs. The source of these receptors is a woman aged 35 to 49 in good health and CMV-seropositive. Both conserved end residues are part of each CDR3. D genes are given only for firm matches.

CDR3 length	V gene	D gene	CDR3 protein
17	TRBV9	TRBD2	CASSVGLGSGVQETQYF
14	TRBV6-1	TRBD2	CASSKREGLYEQYF
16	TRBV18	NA	CASSPFMAPGDTEAFF
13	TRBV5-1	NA	CASTQTGSDTQYF
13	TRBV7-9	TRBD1	CASSHGTGNGYTF
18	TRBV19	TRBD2	CASSIDGGRSSGANVLTF
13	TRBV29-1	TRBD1	CSVRDRIDQPQHF
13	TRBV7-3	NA	CASSLSIDTEAFF
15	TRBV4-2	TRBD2	CASSLDRTSGKEQYF
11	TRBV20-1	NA	CSARERYEQYF